This T cell receptor (beta chain) was captured by sequencing in a study of molecular identifiers for immune sequencing clone quantification. The CDR3 loop spans 14 amino acids. The V gene lost 3 bases and the J gene lost 7 bases, with 12 bases spanning the gap. One entry per CDR3 protein, called by TCRdb with MiXCR from the PCR reads. The table has approximately 320,000 distinct CDR3 sequences, about 23% seen once. Based on a CD8+CD4-CCR7+CD45RA+ profile, naive CD8 T cells were sorted. This sequence originates from a human donor in good health. Some libraries in this study had Jurkat cell RNA spiked in. The rearrangement uses TRBV12-3 or TRBV12-4 and TRBJ2-2; D remains ambiguous. The sequenced material came from naive CD8+ T cells from blood, with Jurkat cell RNA spiked in. Subset given: FACS-sorted CD8+CD4-CCR7+CD45RA+ naive T cells. The CDR3 nucleotides read TGTGCCAGCAGTTTTCCTGGGCAAGTCGGGGAGCTGTTTTTT. Translation: CASSFPGQVGELFF.